Following are 24 T cell receptor beta chains from one sample sequenced in a study of cytomegalovirus exposure and HLA in healthy donors (dated by TCRdb to about 2017). Library creation used the immunoSEQ multiplex PCR assay. A mixture of 60 forward primers for TCR Vbeta segments and 13 reverse primers for TCR Jbeta segments was used in the multiplex PCR. Imported from immuneACCESS, the table was reduced by TCRdb to in-frame sequences with V and J called. These copies leave out some clones; in studies compared against another copy, an unresolved V gene accounts for under half, and the cause of the remainder is not known. The sample table contains nearly 200,000 clones; only one count was recorded for 82% of them. Together, the top ten hold roughly 0.097% of the sample. The specimen sequenced was PBMCs. Receptor source: a boy between 2 and 10 years old in good health and CMV-seronegative.

A few counts support this clone. This rearrangement joins TRBV30 to TRBJ2-5; the D is unclear. This CDR3 is built from 14 residues. Germline lookup yields CDR1 GTSNPN and CDR2 SVGIG (reference sequence). The V end was cut by 0 bases, the J end by 3 bases, with 11 bases between. DNA for the CDR3: TGTGCCTGGAGTGTAAATCACGAGGAAGAGACCCAGTACTTC. Translated: CAWSVNHEEETQYF.

The chain joins TRBV10-3 to TRBJ2-2; 10 bases match TRBD2. V was pared by 3 bases and J by 5 bases, with 15 bases of the junction left unmatched. The CDR3 totals 19 residues. Germline V lookup: CDR1 ENHRY, CDR2 SYGVKD. Written as DNA, the CDR3 is TGTGCCATCAGTGACCAGCGGGGGGGCCCCTATTTGGGGACCGGGGAGCTGTTTTTT. Protein product: CAISDQRGGPYLGTGELFF.

The gene calls are TRBV9 and TRBJ1-3; no definite D call. The V gene lost 6 bases and the J gene lost 0 bases, with 16 bases spanning the gap. CDR3 length equals 16 residues. Germline CDR1 is SGDLS and CDR2 is YYNGEE. The CDR3 DNA sequence: TGTGCCAGCACCCCCACCCCGATCTACTCTGGAAACACCATATATTTT. Residues: CASTPTPIYSGNTIYF. The entire variable domain, with the rest obtained from reference TRBV9 and TRBJ1-3, is as follows: DSGVTQTPKHLITATGQRVTLRCSPRSGDLSVYWYQQSLDQGLQFLIQYYNGEERAKGNILERFSAQQFPDLHSELNLSSLELGDSALYFCASTPTPIYSGNTIYFGEGSWLTVV.

V and J are TRBV5-1 and TRBJ2-5; 7 bases map to TRBD1. Germline CDR1 SGHRS, CDR2 YFSETQ. After removal of 3 bases from V and 4 bases from J, the junction contained 6 bases not matched to a gene. The CDR3 consists of 14 residues. The CDR3 sequence is CASSSGQPRETQYF. The CDR3 DNA is TGCGCCAGCAGCTCGGGACAGCCCCGAGAGACCCAGTACTTC.

This chain uses TRBV2 with TRBJ1-2; D is perhaps TRBD1 (5 bases). Trimming removed 6 bases at V and 2 bases at J, with 19 bases between. The CDR3 covers 16 residues. Looked up from germline, CDR1 is SNHLY and CDR2 is FYNNEI. The CDR3 loop is CASSEWSGRTNYGYTF. The CDR3 nucleotides are TGTGCCAGCAGCGAATGGTCCGGCAGGACAAACTATGGCTACACCTTC. The complete variable domain, with remaining parts taken from reference TRBV2 and TRBJ1-2, reads EPEVTQTPSHQVTQMGQEVILRCVPISNHLYFYWYRQILGQKVEFLVSFYNNEISEKSEIFDDQFSVERPDGSNFTLKIRSTKLEDSAMYFCASSEWSGRTNYGYTFGSGTRLTVV.

This sequence joins TRBV7-9 and TRBJ1-1; possibly TRBD1 for D (6 bases). V lost 5 bases, J lost 6 bases, and 25 bases lay in between. This CDR3 is built from 17 residues. Germline V gene sequence: CDR1 SEHNR, CDR2 FQNEAQ (reference sequence). The CDR3 region is CASSPKGVGWTPPEAFF. In DNA, the CDR3 is TGTGCCAGCAGCCCAAAGGGGGTGGGGTGGACGCCCCCTGAAGCTTTCTTT.

The chain combines TRBV20-1 with TRBJ1-3; D is unresolved. Trimming left V 5 bases short and J 4 bases short, with 6 bases between. CDR1 is DFQATT, CDR2 SNEGSKA, per germline (reference sequence). This CDR3 has 11 amino acids. Here the CDR3 DNA reads TGCAGTGCTTCCTTCGGAAACACCATATATTTT. Translation: CSASFGNTIYF.

Note on this clone: The sample holds other DNA sequences that translate to the same CDR3. The rearrangement joins TRBV5-1 to TRBJ2-3, with unresolved D. Trimming took 4 bases from V and 6 from J, leaving 6 bases between them. This CDR3 spans 11 amino acids. The germline CDR1 and CDR2 sequences are SGHRS and YFSETQ. DNA for the CDR3: TGCGCCAGCAGCACAGAGGATACGCAGTATTTT. This sequence encodes CASSTEDTQYF. Full variable domain (missing parts from reference TRBV5-1 and TRBJ2-3): KAGVTQTPRYLIKTRGQQVTLSCSPISGHRSVSWYQQTPGQGLQFLFEYFSETQRNKGNFPGRFSGRQFSNSRSEMNVSTLELGDSALYLCASSTEDTQYFGPGTRLTVL.

This sequence joins TRBV7-8 and TRBJ2-1, with D possibly TRBD1 on 6 matching bases. V was shortened by 6 bases and J by 2 bases, with 11 bases between the two germline ends. CDR3 size: 14 residues. In germline, CDR1 is SGHVS, CDR2 FQNEAQ. The CDR3 DNA reads as TGTGCCAGCAGTGCTACAGGGACCTACAATGAGCAGTTCTTC. Translating it yields CASSATGTYNEQFF.

The V gene is TRBV7-3, the J gene TRBJ2-2, with 8 positions matching TRBD2. J was trimmed by 6 bases and V by 5 bases; bases with no gene match: 8. CDR3 length: 15 amino acids. Per germline, CDR1 SGHTA and CDR2 FQGTGA. CDR3 sequence reads: CASSVRGGGAGELFF. CDR3 in DNA: TGTGCCAGCAGCGTCCGGGGGGGCGGGGCCGGGGAGCTGTTTTTT.

The chain uses TRBV7-6 and TRBJ2-5, with TRBD2 as a possible D gene (7 bases). The CDR3 sequence is 14 residues long. The V and J ends lost 1 base and 5 bases respectively, with 11 bases between them. Germline V gene lookup returns CDR1 SGHVS and CDR2 FNYEAQ. CDR3 protein: CASSLGGGPETQYF. The CDR3 coding sequence is TGTGCCAGCAGCTTAGGGGGGGGGCCGGAGACCCAGTACTTC.

V gene TRBV18 combines with J gene TRBJ2-7; 8 positions agree with TRBD2. The CDR3 has 15 residues. The junction had 6 bases not matched to a gene; V was cut back by 5 bases and J by 0 bases. Germline values: CDR1 KGHSH, CDR2 LQKENI. CDR3 bases: TGTGCCAGCTCAGACACTAGCGGATACTCCTACGAGCAGTACTTC. Its translation: CASSDTSGYSYEQYF.

The gene calls are TRBV6-5 and TRBJ1-1; D perhaps matches TRBD1 (6 bases). Trimming stripped 5 bases from V and 4 bases from J, with 11 bases between. This CDR3 comprises 13 residues. The germline V gene encodes CDR1 MNHEY and CDR2 SVGAGI. In DNA form, the CDR3 reads TGTGCCAGCAGTCGACGACAGGTCACTGAAGCTTTCTTT. It yields the protein CASSRRQVTEAFF.

V is TRBV15 and J is TRBJ2-3; the match to TRBD1 covers 7 bases. From germline, CDR1 is LNHNV and CDR2 YYDKDF (reference sequence). Trimming removed 1 base from V and 7 bases from J; junction bases left unmatched: 2. This CDR3 is built from 13 residues. The CDR3 nucleotides read TGTGCCACCAGCAGAGCGGGACAGTATACGCAGTATTTT. Its translation is CATSRAGQYTQYF.

This clone was seen more than once but under ten times. The chain links TRBV21-1 to TRBJ1-1. TRBV21-1 is given as a pseudogene. The CDR3 contains 16 residues. Written as DNA, the CDR3 is TGTGCCAGCAGCAATGGGGAGGCCCCCCATGACACTGAAGCTTTCTTT. Translated, it gives CASSNGEAPHDTEAFF.

V usage is TRBV19 and J usage is TRBJ1-2, with unresolved D. V lost 3 bases, J lost 2 bases, and 13 bases lay in between. The CDR3 consists of 15 residues. Per the germline V gene, CDR1 is LNHDA and CDR2 is SQIVND (reference sequence). DNA for the CDR3: TGTGCCAGTAGTATCTTATCCCACGGGAACTATGGCTACACCTTC. Translation: CASSILSHGNYGYTF.

This clone has only one observation. The chain joins TRBV9 to TRBJ2-6; no reliable D call. This CDR3 has 18 amino acids. V was cut by 4 bases and J by 2 bases, with 19 bases left in between. The V gene's germline CDR1 is SGDLS and CDR2 YYNGEE. The CDR3 sequence is CASSPGGSSIPGANVLTF. The CDR3 coding sequence is TGTGCCAGCAGCCCTGGCGGATCTTCGATACCTGGGGCCAACGTCCTGACTTTC.

The V and J genes are TRBV6-5 and TRBJ2-7; D is possibly TRBD2 (6 bases). V lost 6 bases to trimming and J lost 6 bases, with 21 bases between them. The germline V gene encodes CDR1 MNHEY and CDR2 SVGAGI. This CDR3 is 15 amino acids long. The CDR3 sequence is CASRPRLGRMVEQYF. The CDR3, as DNA: TGTGCCAGCAGACCCAGGTTGGGGAGGATGGTCGAGCAGTACTTC.

Note on this clone: Other DNA sequences in this sample translate to the same CDR3. This chain connects TRBV10-3 to TRBJ1-2; maybe TRBD1 (6 bases). The V gene lost 0 bases and the J gene lost 2 bases, with 10 bases spanning the gap. This CDR3 has 15 residues. From germline, CDR1 is ENHRY and CDR2 SYGVKD. The DNA of the CDR3 is TGTGCCATCAGTGAGTCGACAGGCCGGAACTATGGCTACACCTTC. This gives the protein CAISESTGRNYGYTF.

The genes are TRBV10-3 and TRBJ1-6, with 11 bases lining up with TRBD1. Germline CDR1 is ENHRY and CDR2 is SYGVKD. This CDR3 is built from 15 residues. Trimming at V came to 3 bases and at J to 11 bases, leaving 6 bases not matched to a gene. This CDR3 reads CAISETGTGGPPLHF. The CDR3 DNA reads as TGTGCCATCAGTGAAACCGGGACAGGGGGGCCACCCCTCCACTTT.

This rearrangement joins TRBV4-1 to TRBJ2-7, with TRBD1 identical over 8 bases. The ends lost 0 bases at V and 3 bases at J; junction bases unmatched: 1. The CDR3 consists of 14 residues. Looked up from germline, CDR1 is MGHRA and CDR2 is YSYEKL. CDR3 in amino acids: CASSQDGQGYEQYF. The CDR3 region has the DNA TGCGCCAGCAGCCAAGATGGACAGGGCTACGAGCAGTACTTC.

V gene TRBV7-6 combines with J gene TRBJ1-3; 7 nucleotides line up with TRBD1. Trimming at V came to 5 bases and at J to 0 bases, leaving 4 bases not matched to a gene. The CDR3 sequence is 15 residues long. Germline-derived CDR1 and CDR2 are SGHVS and FNYEAQ. CDR3 in DNA: TGTGCCAGCAGCCTCCGACAGGGCTCTGGAAACACCATATATTTT. It translates to CASSLRQGSGNTIYF.

The rearrangement joins TRBV7-9 to TRBJ1-2; the D gene is possibly TRBD1 (5 bases). CDR3 size: 14 residues. With 6 bases removed from V and 3 bases from J, the gap between germline ends came to 14 bases. Germline assignment: CDR1 SEHNR and CDR2 FQNEAQ (reference sequence). The CDR3 region has the DNA TGTGCCAGCAGATCTCCCCGGGGGGACTATGGCTACACCTTC. This translates into CASRSPRGDYGYTF.

The chain recombines TRBV29-1 with TRBJ1-2, with 7 bases identical to TRBD1. This CDR3 comprises 11 residues. Per germline, CDR1 SQVTM and CDR2 ANQGSEA. Trimming removed 7 bases from V and 3 bases from J; junction bases left unmatched: 2. DNA of the CDR3: TGCAGCGGCGGGACAGACTATGGCTACACCTTC. It yields the protein CSGGTDYGYTF.